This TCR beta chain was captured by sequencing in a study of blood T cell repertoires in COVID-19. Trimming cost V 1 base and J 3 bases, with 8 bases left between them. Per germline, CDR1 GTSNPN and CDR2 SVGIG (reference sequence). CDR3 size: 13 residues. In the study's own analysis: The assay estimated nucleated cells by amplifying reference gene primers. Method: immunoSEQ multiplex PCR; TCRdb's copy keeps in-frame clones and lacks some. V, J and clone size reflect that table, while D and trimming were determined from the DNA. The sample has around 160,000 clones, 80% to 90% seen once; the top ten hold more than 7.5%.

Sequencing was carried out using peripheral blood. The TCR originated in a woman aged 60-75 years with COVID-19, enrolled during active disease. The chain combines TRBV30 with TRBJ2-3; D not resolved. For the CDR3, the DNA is TGTGCCTGGAGTGGGGCCGCGACAGATACGCAGTATTTT. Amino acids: CAWSGAATDTQYF.